Reported below is one T cell receptor beta chain. The data are from a study of blood T cell repertoires in COVID-19. This CDR3 is built from 17 residues. From germline, CDR1 is SEHNR and CDR2 FQNEAQ (reference sequence). V lost 5 bases, J lost 4 bases, and 12 bases stayed unmatched. Only in-frame clones appear in the TCRdb table, and some are missing; sequencing was by immunoSEQ multiplex PCR. The data hold about 70,000 clones, with about four fifths observed a single time. The chain uses TRBV7-9 and TRBJ2-3; 10 bases line up with TRBD1. The receptor comes from a man aged 65 to 85 who had recovered from COVID-19. The specimen was peripheral blood. The CDR3 sequence is CASSPATGGRRADTQYF. The CDR3 DNA follows: TGTGCCAGCAGCCCGGCGACAGGGGGCAGGAGGGCAGATACGCAGTATTTT.